This TCR beta chain is from a study of early T cells in non-severe SARS-CoV-2 infection. MiXCR was run by TCRdb on the 5' RACE reads, yielding one entry per CDR3 protein. The sample shows 70,000 or so distinct CDR3 sequences, 12% of them seen only once. Germline V gene data show CDR1 as SGHVS and CDR2 as FNYEAQ. V dropped 5 bases and J dropped 0 bases, with 19 bases sitting between them. The CDR3 totals 18 residues. This receptor was obtained from an adult who was a healthcare worker with PCR-confirmed SARS-CoV-2 infection or an uninfected control (not recorded which). V gene TRBV7-6 combines with J gene TRBJ2-2, with D tentatively TRBD1 (6 bases). Sequenced input: whole blood. The CDR3 DNA reads TGTGCCAGCAGCCCAGCGACAGGTCGTACAGCGAACACCGGGGAGCTGTTTTTT. It translates to CASSPATGRTANTGELFF.